The rows below give T cell receptor beta chains drawn from one sample of a study of cytomegalovirus exposure and HLA in healthy donors. Repertoires were generated with immunoSEQ multiplex PCR, while TCRdb's copy carries only in-frame clones and drops some. This table has around 92,000 clones, more than 60% appearing once. Material: PBMCs. The receptors come from a man between 60 and 75 years old in good health and CMV-seropositive. The CDR3 runs from the conserved cysteine through the conserved F or W. The size of a clone is reported for some rows only, either as once, few or many, or as a class for expanded clones.

>.|TRBV21-1|TRBJ2-7|17
CASSKKPPPSPCSEQYF
>.|TRBV1|TRBJ2-3|18
CTSSHEIPRTGSTDTQYF
>.|TRBV7-9|TRBJ1-2|14
CASSLGDSTYGYTF
>.|TRBV11-2|TRBJ2-6|16
CASSTRQISGANVLTF
>few|TRBV25-1|TRBJ2-1|17
CASSSLAGGPWGNEQFF
>.|TRBV19|TRBJ2-3|17
CASSASQGVGNTDTQYF
>.|TRBV15|TRBJ1-2|18
CATSRIVGTGRANYGYTF
>few|TRBV10-1|TRBJ2-7|14
CASSELIAPYEQYF
>.|TRBV10-3|TRBJ1-2|13
CAISESQGYGYTF
>.|TRBV18|TRBJ2-7|12
CASSPRQYEQYF
>.|TRBV7-9|TRBJ1-2|13
CASTRTENYGYTF
>.|TRBV6-5|TRBJ1-5|14
CASSPDRSNQPQHF
>.|TRBV2|TRBJ1-2|13
CASRVGLSYGYTF
>.|TRBV6-5|TRBJ1-1|15
CASSYTRARHTEAFF
>once|TRBV7-3|.|15
CASSLGQGTYNEQFF
>.|TRBV7-9|TRBJ1-5|14
CASSPGQGLQPQHF
>.|TRBV7-3|TRBJ2-5|16
CASSQISGGPQETQYF
>.|TRBV6-1|TRBJ1-2|13
CASSLREDYGYTF
>.|TRBV28|TRBJ1-5|16
CASSTGGQEGYQPQHF
>.|TRBV5-4|TRBJ2-4|17
CASSLAGGQDAKNIQYF
>.|TRBV11-3|TRBJ2-5|15
CASSSRLAGEETQYF
>.|TRBV7-2|TRBJ2-3|15
CASSFRGGAGDTQYF
>once|TRBV27|TRBJ1-5|15
CASSQSPYSNQPQHF
>.|TRBV7-6|TRBJ2-7|15
CASSLSAGGTYEQYF
>.|TRBV7-9|TRBJ2-1|16
CASRPASQGGRNEQFF
>.|TRBV5-1|TRBJ2-5|15
CASSSYRGQRETQYF
>.|TRBV5-1|TRBJ2-1|14
CASSSGGAGNEQFF
>.|TRBV7-9|TRBJ2-5|14
CASRGPGQQETQYF
>.|TRBV15|TRBJ2-4|15
CATSPEGSAKNIQYF
>.|TRBV6-5|TRBJ1-2|14
CASSYGGVGGDYTF
>.|TRBV30|TRBJ2-2|15
CAWRRGGSNTGELFF
>.|TRBV19|TRBJ2-7|15
CASSMGGGSSYEQYF
>.|TRBV5-1|TRBJ1-1|13
CASRRTGGTEAFF
>once|TRBV5-1|TRBJ2-7|13
CASSFVGNYEQYF
>.|TRBV28|TRBJ2-3|18
CASSFPRTSGGLTDTQYF
>once|TRBV7-9|TRBJ2-7|13
CASSFYSSYEQYF
>once|TRBV19|TRBJ2-4|14
CASGTGGTKNIQYF
>.|TRBV30|TRBJ1-1|11
CAGEGWPEAFF
>.|TRBV6-5|TRBJ2-1|12
CASGSSYNEQFF